Below are 6 T cell receptor beta chains sequenced from a single sample in a study of monozygotic twins with inflammatory bowel disease. TCRdb reprocessed the 5' RACE reads and stores each CDR3 protein as one record, lacking DNA. This repertoire comprises about 110,000 distinct CDR3 sequences; its ten largest clones make up about an eighth. Sequencing was done on a sample of blood. The receptor set was obtained from a human donor with ulcerative colitis or Crohn's disease, or a healthy co-twin of an affected twin (not recorded which).

The rearrangement uses TRBV20-1 and TRBJ1-1; as DNA is missing, the TRBD1 call by TCRdb cannot be tested. The CDR3 is 13 residues long. The germline gives CDR1 DFQATT, CDR2 SNEGSKA (reference sequence). CDR3 region: CSARTGVVTEAFF.

The chain recombines TRBV6-1 with TRBJ1-5; absent DNA, TCRdb's TRBD1 call cannot be checked. The CDR3 sequence is 15 residues long. Germline lookup yields CDR1 MNHNS and CDR2 SASEGT. CDR3 amino acids: CASSDPSRPVQPQHF.

The chain combines TRBV20-1 with TRBJ2-7. CDR1 is DFQATT and CDR2 is SNEGSKA in the germline V gene (reference sequence). The CDR3 totals 12 residues. CDR3 residues: CSPEHPSYEQYF.

The V call is TRBV5-1, the J call TRBJ2-2. This CDR3 region has 14 residues. Germline V gene sequence: CDR1 SGHRS, CDR2 YFSETQ. The CDR3 spells CASSLVPNTGELFF.

The chain has TRBV4-2 and TRBJ2-7. Germline CDR1 LGHNA, CDR2 YNFKEQ. The CDR3 consists of 15 residues. CDR3 sequence: CASSQASLGSYEQYF.

The rearrangement links TRBV28 to TRBJ1-4. The CDR3 sequence is 11 residues long. Germline CDR1 is MDHEN and CDR2 is SYDVKM. CDR3 sequence reads: CASSFQGKLFF.